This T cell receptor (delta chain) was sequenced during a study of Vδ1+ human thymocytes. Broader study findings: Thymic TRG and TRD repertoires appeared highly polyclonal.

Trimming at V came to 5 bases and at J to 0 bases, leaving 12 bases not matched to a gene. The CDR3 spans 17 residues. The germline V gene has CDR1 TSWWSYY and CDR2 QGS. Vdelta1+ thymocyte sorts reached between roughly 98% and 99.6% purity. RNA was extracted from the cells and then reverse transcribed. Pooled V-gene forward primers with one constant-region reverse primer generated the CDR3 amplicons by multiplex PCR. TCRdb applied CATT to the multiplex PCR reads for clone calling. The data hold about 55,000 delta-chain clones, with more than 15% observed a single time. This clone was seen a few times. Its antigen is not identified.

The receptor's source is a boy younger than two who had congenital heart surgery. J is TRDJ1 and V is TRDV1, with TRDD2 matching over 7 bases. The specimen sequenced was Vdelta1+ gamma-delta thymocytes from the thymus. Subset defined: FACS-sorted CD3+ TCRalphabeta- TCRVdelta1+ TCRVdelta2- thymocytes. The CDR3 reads CALGTLPNRPYTDKLIF. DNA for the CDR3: TGTGCTCTTGGGACACTTCCTAATCGCCCCTACACCGATAAACTCATCTTT.